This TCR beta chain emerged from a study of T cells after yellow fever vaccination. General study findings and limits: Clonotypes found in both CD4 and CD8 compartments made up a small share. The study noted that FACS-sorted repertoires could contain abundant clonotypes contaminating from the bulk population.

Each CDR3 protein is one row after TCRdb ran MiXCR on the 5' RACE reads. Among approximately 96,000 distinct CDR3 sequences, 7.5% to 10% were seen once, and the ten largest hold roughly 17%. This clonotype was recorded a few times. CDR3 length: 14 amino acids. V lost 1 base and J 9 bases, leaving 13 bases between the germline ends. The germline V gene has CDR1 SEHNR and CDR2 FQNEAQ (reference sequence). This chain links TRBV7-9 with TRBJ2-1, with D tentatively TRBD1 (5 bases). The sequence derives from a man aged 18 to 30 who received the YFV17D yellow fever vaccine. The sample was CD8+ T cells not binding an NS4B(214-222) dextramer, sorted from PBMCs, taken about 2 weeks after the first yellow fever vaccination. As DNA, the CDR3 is TGTGCCAGCAGCTTAGATTTCAGGGTCGGTGAGCAGTTCTTC. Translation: CASSLDFRVGEQFF.